A single TCR beta chain is shown here with its context. V was pared by 0 bases and J by 2 bases, with 8 bases between. CDR1 is SQVTM, CDR2 ANQGSEA, per germline. The CDR3 consists of 15 residues. This entry belongs to a study of blood T cell repertoires in COVID-19. Overall study context: Donors in the United States, Italy and Spain gave samples during acute or convalescent COVID-19.

The table came from immunoSEQ multiplex PCR; TCRdb's copy has only in-frame clones and leaves some out. This table holds roughly 49,000 clones, about 86% found once. Sequenced: peripheral blood. V gene TRBV29-1 combines with J gene TRBJ2-6; tentative D call: TRBD2 (6 bases). The receptor comes from a man aged 80 or over with active COVID-19. CDR3 loop: CSVEDRGTGANVLTF. CDR3 DNA sequence: TGCAGCGTTGAAGATCGGGGGACTGGGGCCAACGTCCTGACTTTC.